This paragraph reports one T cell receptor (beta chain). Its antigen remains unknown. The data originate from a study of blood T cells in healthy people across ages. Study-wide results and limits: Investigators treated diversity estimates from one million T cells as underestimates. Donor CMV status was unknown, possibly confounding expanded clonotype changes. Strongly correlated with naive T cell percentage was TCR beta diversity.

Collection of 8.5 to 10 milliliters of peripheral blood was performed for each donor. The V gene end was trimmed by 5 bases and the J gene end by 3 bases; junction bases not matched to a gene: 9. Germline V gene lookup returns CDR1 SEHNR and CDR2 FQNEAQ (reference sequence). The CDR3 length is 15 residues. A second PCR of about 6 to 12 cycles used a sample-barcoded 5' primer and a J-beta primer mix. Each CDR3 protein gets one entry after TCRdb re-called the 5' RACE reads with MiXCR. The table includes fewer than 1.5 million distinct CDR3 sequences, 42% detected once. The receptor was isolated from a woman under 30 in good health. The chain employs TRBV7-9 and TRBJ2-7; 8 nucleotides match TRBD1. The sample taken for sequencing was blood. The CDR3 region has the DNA TGTGCCAGCAGCCATGACAGGGGAGTATTCTACGAGCAGTACTTC. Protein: CASSHDRGVFYEQYF.